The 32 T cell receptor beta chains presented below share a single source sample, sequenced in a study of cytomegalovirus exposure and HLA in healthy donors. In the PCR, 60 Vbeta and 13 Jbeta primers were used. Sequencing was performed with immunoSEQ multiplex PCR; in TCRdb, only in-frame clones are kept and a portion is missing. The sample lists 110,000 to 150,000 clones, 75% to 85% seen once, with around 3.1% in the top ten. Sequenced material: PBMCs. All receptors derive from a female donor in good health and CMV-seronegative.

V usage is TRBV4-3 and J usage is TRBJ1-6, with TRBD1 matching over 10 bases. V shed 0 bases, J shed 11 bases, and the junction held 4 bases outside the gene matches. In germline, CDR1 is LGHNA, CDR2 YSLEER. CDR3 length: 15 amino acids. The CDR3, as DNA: TGCGCCAGCAGCCAAGATAAGGGACAGGGGACACCCCTCCACTTT. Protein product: CASSQDKGQGTPLHF.

The CDR3 coding sequence is TGTGCCAGCAGCTTAGCGGGGGGCTCCTACAATGAGCAGTTCTTC. Protein: CASSLAGGSYNEQFF. This chain connects TRBV11-2 to TRBJ2-1; TRBD2 matches 7 bases. This CDR3 is 15 amino acids long. Germline V gene data show CDR1 as SGHAT and CDR2 as FQNNGV. The ends lost 1 base at V and 0 bases at J; junction bases unmatched: 0.

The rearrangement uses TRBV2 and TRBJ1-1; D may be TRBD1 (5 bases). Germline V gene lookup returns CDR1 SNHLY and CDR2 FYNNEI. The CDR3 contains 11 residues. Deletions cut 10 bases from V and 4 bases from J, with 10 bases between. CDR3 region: CATPGPTEAFF. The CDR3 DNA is TGTGCCACACCAGGGCCCACTGAAGCTTTCTTT. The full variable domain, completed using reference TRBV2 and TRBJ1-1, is EPEVTQTPSHQVTQMGQEVILRCVPISNHLYFYWYRQILGQKVEFLVSFYNNEISEKSEIFDDQFSVERPDGSNFTLKIRSTKLEDSAMYFCATPGPTEAFFGQGTRLTVV.

DNA for the CDR3: TGTGCCAGCAGCTTAATGCTCAGAAGCACAGATACGCAGTATTTT. Translating it yields CASSLMLRSTDTQYF. The V gene is TRBV5-5, the J gene TRBJ2-3, with unresolved D. The CDR3 contains 15 residues. The germline V and J ends were trimmed by 2 bases and 0 bases, with 10 bases remaining between them. Germline CDR1 is SGHKS and CDR2 is YYEKEE (reference sequence).

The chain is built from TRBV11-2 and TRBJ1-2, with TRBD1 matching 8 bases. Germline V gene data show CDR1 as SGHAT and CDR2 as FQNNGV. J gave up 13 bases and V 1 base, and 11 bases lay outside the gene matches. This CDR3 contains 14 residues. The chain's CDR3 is CASSLVKQGAEATF. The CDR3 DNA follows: TGTGCCAGCAGCTTAGTTAAGCAGGGGGCTGAGGCCACCTTC.

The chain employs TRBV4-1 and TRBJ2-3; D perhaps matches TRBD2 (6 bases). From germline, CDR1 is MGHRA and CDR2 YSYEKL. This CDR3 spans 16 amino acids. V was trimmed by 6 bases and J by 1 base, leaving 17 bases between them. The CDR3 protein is CASRPWGDSGTDTQYF. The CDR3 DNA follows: TGCGCCAGCAGACCCTGGGGGGATAGCGGCACAGATACGCAGTATTTT.

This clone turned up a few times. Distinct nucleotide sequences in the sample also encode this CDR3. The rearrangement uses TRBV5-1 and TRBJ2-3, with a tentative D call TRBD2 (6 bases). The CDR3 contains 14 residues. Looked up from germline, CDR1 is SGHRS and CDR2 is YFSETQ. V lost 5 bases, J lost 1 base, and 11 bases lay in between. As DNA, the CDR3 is TGCGCCAGCAGGCGGGGAGGCGGCACAGATACGCAGTATTTT. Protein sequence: CASRRGGGTDTQYF.

DNA of the CDR3: TGTGCCAGCAGTCCCCAGGGGCAGGGGAAAGCTTTCTTT. Encoded protein: CASSPQGQGKAFF. J is TRBJ1-1 and V is TRBV2, with D maybe TRBD1 (6 bases). The CDR3 length is 13 residues. V lost 5 bases to trimming and J lost 9 bases, with 16 bases between them. In germline, CDR1 is SNHLY, CDR2 FYNNEI.

CDR3: CASSLPLRQKLFF. CDR3 sequence (DNA): TGTGCCAGCAGTTTACCCCTTCGACAGAAACTGTTTTTT. The chain joins TRBV27 to TRBJ1-4; a weak D match, TRBD1 (5 bases). The V end lost 2 bases, the J end lost 11 bases, and 12 bases lay between the germline ends. The V gene's germline CDR1 is MNHEY and CDR2 SMNVEV (reference sequence). This CDR3 contains 13 residues.

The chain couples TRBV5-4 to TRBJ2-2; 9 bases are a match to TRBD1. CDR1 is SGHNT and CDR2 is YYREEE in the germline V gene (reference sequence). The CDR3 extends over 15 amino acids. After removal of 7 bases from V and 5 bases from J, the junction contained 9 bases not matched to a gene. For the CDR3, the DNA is TGTGCCAGCCACCCCGGGACAGGGAGTACCGGGGAGCTGTTTTTT. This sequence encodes CASHPGTGSTGELFF.

CDR3 residues: CASSERQGIGTEAFF. CDR3 coding DNA: TGTGCCAGTAGTGAACGACAGGGTATTGGCACTGAAGCTTTCTTT. This chain links TRBV19 with TRBJ1-1; 7 bases agree with TRBD1. The CDR3 has 15 amino acids. In germline, CDR1 is LNHDA, CDR2 SQIVND (reference sequence). V shed 5 bases and J 4 bases; nucleotides not matched to a gene: 10.

The CDR3: CASGLQGTNTEAFF. DNA for the CDR3: TGTGCTAGTGGCTTACAGGGGACGAACACTGAAGCTTTCTTT. The chain couples TRBV12-5 to TRBJ1-1; 7 bases are a match to TRBD1. Germline assignment: CDR1 LGHNT and CDR2 FRNRAP. The V gene end was trimmed by 6 bases and the J gene end by 1 base; junction bases not matched to a gene: 5. The CDR3 spans 14 residues.

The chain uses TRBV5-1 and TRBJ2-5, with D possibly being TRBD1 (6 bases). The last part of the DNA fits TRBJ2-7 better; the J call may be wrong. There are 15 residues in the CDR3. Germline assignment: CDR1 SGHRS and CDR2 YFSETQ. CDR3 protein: CASNQGQSVTYEQYF. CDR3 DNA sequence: TGCGCCAGCAATCAAGGACAGTCCGTCACCTACGAGCAGTACTTC.

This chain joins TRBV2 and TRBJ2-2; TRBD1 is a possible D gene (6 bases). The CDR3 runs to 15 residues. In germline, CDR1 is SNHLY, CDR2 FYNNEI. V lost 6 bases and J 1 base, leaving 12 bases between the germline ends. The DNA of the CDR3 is TGTGCCAGCAGCCTCGACAGGCTGAACACCGGGGAGCTGTTTTTT. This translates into CASSLDRLNTGELFF.

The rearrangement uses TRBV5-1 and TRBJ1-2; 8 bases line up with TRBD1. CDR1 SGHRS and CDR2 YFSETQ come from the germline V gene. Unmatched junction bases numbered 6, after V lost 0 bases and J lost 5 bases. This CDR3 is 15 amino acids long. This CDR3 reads CASSLGTGRAYGYTF. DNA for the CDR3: TGCGCCAGCAGCTTGGGGACAGGGAGAGCTTATGGCTACACCTTC.

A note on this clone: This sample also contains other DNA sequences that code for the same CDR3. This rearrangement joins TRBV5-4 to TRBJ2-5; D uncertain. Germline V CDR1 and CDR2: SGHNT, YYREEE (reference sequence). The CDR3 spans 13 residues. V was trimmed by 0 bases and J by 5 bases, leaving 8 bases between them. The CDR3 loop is CASSLEFRETQYF. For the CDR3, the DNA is TGTGCCAGCAGCTTGGAGTTCCGGGAGACCCAGTACTTC.

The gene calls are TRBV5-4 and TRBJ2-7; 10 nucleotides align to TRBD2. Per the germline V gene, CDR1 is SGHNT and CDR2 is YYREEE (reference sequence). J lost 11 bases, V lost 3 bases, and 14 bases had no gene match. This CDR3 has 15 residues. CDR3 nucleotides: TGTGCCAGCAGCTGGACCGGGACTAGCGACCCCCGGAAGTACTTC. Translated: CASSWTGTSDPRKYF.

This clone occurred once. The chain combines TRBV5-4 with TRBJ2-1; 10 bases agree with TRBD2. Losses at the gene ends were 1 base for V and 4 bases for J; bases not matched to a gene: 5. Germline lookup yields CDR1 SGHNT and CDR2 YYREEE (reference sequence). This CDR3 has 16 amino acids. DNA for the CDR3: TGTGCCAGCAGCTTGTCCGGACTAGCGGATTACAATGAGCAGTTCTTC. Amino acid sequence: CASSLSGLADYNEQFF. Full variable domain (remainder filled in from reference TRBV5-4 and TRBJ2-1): ETGVTQSPTHLIKTRGQQVTLRCSSQSGHNTVSWYQQALGQGPQFIFQYYREEENGRGNFPPRFSGLQFPNYSSELNVNALELDDSALYLCASSLSGLADYNEQFFGPGTRLTVL.

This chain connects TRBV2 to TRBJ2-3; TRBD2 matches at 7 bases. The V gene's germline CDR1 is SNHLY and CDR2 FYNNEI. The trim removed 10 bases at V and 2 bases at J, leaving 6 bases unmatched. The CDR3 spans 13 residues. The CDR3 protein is CATSGGFTDTQYF. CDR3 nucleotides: TGTGCCACCTCGGGGGGATTCACAGATACGCAGTATTTT.

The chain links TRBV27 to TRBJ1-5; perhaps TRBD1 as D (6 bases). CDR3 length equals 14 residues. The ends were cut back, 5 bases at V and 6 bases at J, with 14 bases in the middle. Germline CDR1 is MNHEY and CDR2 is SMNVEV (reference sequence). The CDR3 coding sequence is TGTGCCAGCAGTCCTTGGGGGCCGACTCAGCCCCAGCATTTT. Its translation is CASSPWGPTQPQHF.

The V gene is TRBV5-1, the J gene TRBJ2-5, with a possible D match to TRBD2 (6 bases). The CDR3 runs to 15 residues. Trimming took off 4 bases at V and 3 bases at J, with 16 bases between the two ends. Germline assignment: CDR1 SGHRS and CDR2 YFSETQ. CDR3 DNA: TGCGCCAGCAGCCCCATGACCAGGGAGGAAGAGACCCAGTACTTC. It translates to CASSPMTREEETQYF.

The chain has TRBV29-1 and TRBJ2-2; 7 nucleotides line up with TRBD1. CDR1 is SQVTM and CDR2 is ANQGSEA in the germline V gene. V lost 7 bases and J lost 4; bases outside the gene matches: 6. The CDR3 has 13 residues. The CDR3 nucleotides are TGCAGCGCCTCAGGGACAGCCACCGGGGAGCTGTTTTTT. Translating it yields CSASGTATGELFF.

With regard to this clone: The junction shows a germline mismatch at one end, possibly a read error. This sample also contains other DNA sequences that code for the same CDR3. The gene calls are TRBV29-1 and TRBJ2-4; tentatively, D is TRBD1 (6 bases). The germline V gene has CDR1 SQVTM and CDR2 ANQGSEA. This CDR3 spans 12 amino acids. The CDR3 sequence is CSVTPQGNIQYF. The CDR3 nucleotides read TGTAGCGTCACTCCCCAGGGGAACATTCAGTACTTC.

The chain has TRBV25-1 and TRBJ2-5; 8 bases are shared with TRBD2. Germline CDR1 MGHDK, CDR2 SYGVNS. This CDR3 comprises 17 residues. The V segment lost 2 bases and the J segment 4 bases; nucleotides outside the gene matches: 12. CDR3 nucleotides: TGTGCCAGCAGTGAACCCCCGGGGAGCGGGGGAACAGAGACCCAGTACTTC. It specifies CASSEPPGSGGTETQYF.

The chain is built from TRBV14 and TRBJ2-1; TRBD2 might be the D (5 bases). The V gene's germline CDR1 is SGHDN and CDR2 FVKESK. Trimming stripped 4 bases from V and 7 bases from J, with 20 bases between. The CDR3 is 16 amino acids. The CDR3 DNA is TGTGCCAGCAGCCCGAGTTCCGGTAACGACTATAATGAGCAGTTCTTC. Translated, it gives CASSPSSGNDYNEQFF.

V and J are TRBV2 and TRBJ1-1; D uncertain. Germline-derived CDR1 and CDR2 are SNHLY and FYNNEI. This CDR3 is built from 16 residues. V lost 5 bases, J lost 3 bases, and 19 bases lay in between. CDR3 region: CASSRGEGHADTEAFF. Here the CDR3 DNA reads TGTGCCAGCAGTCGCGGGGAGGGTCATGCGGACACTGAAGCTTTCTTT.

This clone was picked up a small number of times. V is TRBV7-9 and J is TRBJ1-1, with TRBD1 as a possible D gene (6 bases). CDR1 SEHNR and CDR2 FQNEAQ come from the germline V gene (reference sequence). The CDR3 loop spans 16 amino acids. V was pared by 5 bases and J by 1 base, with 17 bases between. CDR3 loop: CASSPLGGDGNTEAFF. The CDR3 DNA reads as TGTGCCAGCAGCCCGCTAGGGGGGGATGGGAACACTGAAGCTTTCTTT.

The CDR3 region has the DNA TGCAGCGTTGAAGATGGAGCCTACGAGCAGTACTTC. Residues: CSVEDGAYEQYF. The genes are TRBV29-1 and TRBJ2-7; D not resolved. Germline V gene data show CDR1 as SQVTM and CDR2 as ANQGSEA. V dropped 0 bases and J dropped 2 bases, with 5 bases sitting between them. The CDR3 covers 12 residues.

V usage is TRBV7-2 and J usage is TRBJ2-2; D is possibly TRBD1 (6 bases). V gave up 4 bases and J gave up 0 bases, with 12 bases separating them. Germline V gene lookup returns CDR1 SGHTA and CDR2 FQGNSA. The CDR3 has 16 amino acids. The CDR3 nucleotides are TGTGCCAGCAGCTCCCCCAGGGGTACGAACACCGGGGAGCTGTTTTTT. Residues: CASSSPRGTNTGELFF.

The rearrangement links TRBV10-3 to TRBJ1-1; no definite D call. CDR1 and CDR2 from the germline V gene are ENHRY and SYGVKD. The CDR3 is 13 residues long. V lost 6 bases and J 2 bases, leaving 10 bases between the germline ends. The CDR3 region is CAIRSTDNTEAFF. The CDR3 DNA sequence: TGTGCCATCAGATCTACAGATAACACTGAAGCTTTCTTT.

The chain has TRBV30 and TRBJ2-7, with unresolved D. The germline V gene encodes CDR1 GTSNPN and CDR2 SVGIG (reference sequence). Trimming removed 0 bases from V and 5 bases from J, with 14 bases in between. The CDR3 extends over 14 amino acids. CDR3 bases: TGTGCCTGGAGTGTGGTCTATTTCTCTGACGAGCAGTACTTC. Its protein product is CAWSVVYFSDEQYF. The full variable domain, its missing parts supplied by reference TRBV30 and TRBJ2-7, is SQTIHQWPATLVQPVGSPLSLECTVEGTSNPNLYWYRQAAGRGLQLLFYSVGIGQISSEVPQNLSASRPQDRQFILSSKKLLLSDSGFYLCAWSVVYFSDEQYFGPGTRLTVT.

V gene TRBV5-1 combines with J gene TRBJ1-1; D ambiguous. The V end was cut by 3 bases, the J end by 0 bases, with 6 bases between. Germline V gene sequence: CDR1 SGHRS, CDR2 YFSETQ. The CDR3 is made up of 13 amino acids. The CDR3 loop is CASSSTLNTEAFF. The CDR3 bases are TGCGCCAGCAGCTCCACACTGAACACTGAAGCTTTCTTT.